This record looks at one TCR beta chain sequence and its context. Its specificity is not known. This CDR3 region has 16 residues. Trimming cost V 1 base and J 8 bases, with 15 bases left between them. Germline-derived CDR1 and CDR2 are KGHSH and LQKENI. The repertoire was sequenced with immunoSEQ multiplex PCR; TCRdb's copy has only in-frame clones and lacks some. The table has over 400,000 clones, 80% to 90% seen once; the top ten hold 2.5%. The treatment is: about 20 received Ad26.COV2.S at low or high dose, single or two shots; 5 received placebo; per-sample allocation not given. Sample collection was performed on day 63 after the first vaccine or placebo injection. The data stem from a study of Ad26.COV2.S vaccination and SARS-CoV-2 variants. Turning to the study itself: Sample donor was a member of the COV1001 Ad26.COV2.S trial arm. Participants got Ad26.COV2.S intramuscularly, once or twice 56 days apart. Study-wide results and limits: Total T cell responses may have been underestimated by the TCR breadth and depth analyses. The authors reported substantial breadth in spike-specific CD8+ and CD4+ T cell responses after vaccination.

The sequences come from peripheral blood, collected in a trial of Ad26.COV2.S vaccine versus placebo. This chain links TRBV18 with TRBJ1-6, with D unclear. The TCR was taken from a person between 18 and 60 years old who received the Ad26.COV2.S COVID-19 vaccine or a placebo. CDR3 loop: CASSPLPEAADSPLHF. Here the CDR3 DNA reads TGTGCCAGCTCACCACTGCCGGAGGCAGCGGATTCACCCCTCCACTTT.